What follows are 9 T cell receptor beta chains derived from one specimen sequenced in a study of blood T cell repertoires in COVID-19. Sequencing was performed with immunoSEQ multiplex PCR; in TCRdb, only in-frame clones are kept and a portion is missing. This sample yields roughly 140,000 clones, of which approximately 80% are seen a single time; less than 2.5% belongs to the top ten. Sequencing input: peripheral blood. Receptors originate from a man in his 70s with acute or convalescent COVID-19.

V usage is TRBV15 and J usage is TRBJ1-2, with 7 bases identical to TRBD1. This CDR3 is 17 amino acids long. Losses at the gene ends were 1 base for V and 4 bases for J; bases not matched to a gene: 12. CDR1 LNHNV and CDR2 YYDKDF come from the germline V gene (reference sequence). The DNA for the CDR3 is TGTGCCACCAGCAGAGCCGGGACAGACAGTTTTTTCTATGGCTACACCTTC. Translated: CATSRAGTDSFFYGYTF.

The CDR3 protein is CASSFRTGGTGELFF. The CDR3 region has the DNA TGTGCCAGCAGCTTCCGGACAGGGGGCACCGGGGAGCTGTTTTTT. The chain combines TRBV9 with TRBJ2-2; TRBD1 matches 10 bases. V gave up 4 bases and J gave up 4 bases; unmatched junction bases: 4. The CDR3 length is 15 residues. Per the germline V gene, CDR1 is SGDLS and CDR2 is YYNGEE.

The rearrangement uses TRBV5-1 and TRBJ1-4; D gene unclear. Germline V gene data show CDR1 as SGHRS and CDR2 as YFSETQ. There are 15 residues in the CDR3. With 0 bases removed from V and 3 bases from J, the gap between germline ends came to 9 bases. The CDR3 protein is CASSLGTMANEKLFF. In nucleotides, the CDR3 is TGCGCCAGCAGCTTGGGGACTATGGCTAATGAAAAACTGTTTTTT.

This CDR3 reads CASSLAMMGQGRKETQYF. In DNA, the CDR3 is TGTGCCAGCAGCTTAGCGATGATGGGACAGGGGAGGAAAGAGACCCAGTACTTC. V gene TRBV11-1 combines with J gene TRBJ2-5; 10 positions agree with TRBD1. Germline CDR1 reads SGHAT; CDR2 reads FQDESV (reference sequence). The CDR3 totals 18 residues. V was pared by 0 bases and J by 3 bases, with 10 bases of the junction left unmatched.

The genes are TRBV7-8 and TRBJ1-4; possible D gene TRBD1, 5 bases. CDR3 size: 15 residues. The V and J ends lost 0 bases and 6 bases respectively, with 11 bases between them. CDR1 and CDR2 (germline): SGHVS, FQNEAQ. CDR3 bases: TGTGCCAGCAGCTTAGCGGCAGGGAATGATGAAAAACTGTTTTTT. Translation: CASSLAAGNDEKLFF.

The chain carries TRBV1 and TRBJ2-1; TRBD1 was called by the table and not checked on the DNA. TRBV1 is reported as a pseudogene. This CDR3 contains 21 residues. The CDR3 nucleotides read TGCACCAGCAGCCAAGACAGAGTCCGGGACACTCTGTCCCCCTCCTACAATGAGCAGTTCTTC. Its translation: CTSSQDRVRDTLSPSYNEQFF.

The chain employs TRBV29-1 and TRBJ2-7; 8 positions match TRBD1. With 7 bases clipped from V and 5 bases from J, the junction kept 10 bases outside the gene matches. CDR3 length: 13 amino acids. Germline CDR1 and CDR2: SQVTM and ANQGSEA. The CDR3 loop reads CSAERTGSNEQYF. CDR3 coding DNA: TGCAGCGCCGAAAGGACAGGGTCCAACGAGCAGTACTTC.

This chain connects TRBV28 to TRBJ1-4; D possibly corresponds to TRBD1 (6 bases). V shed 6 bases and J shed 7 bases, with 18 bases lying between them. This CDR3 spans 15 amino acids. Germline V CDR1 and CDR2: MDHEN, SYDVKM. The CDR3, as DNA: TGTGCCAGCAGAATGCCTCGGGGGGGCGGTGAAAAACTGTTTTTT. As protein: CASRMPRGGGEKLFF.

This clone was found a few times. The V and J genes are TRBV6-2 or TRBV6-3 and TRBJ2-1; 12 bases fit TRBD2. The CDR3 totals 17 residues. V lost 0 bases to trimming and J lost 5 bases; unmatched junction nucleotides: 5. Germline loops: CDR1 MNHEY, CDR2 SVGEGT. CDR3 nucleotides: TGTGCCAGCAGTTACTCCCTAGCGGGAGGGAACCACAATGAGCAGTTCTTC. Its protein is CASSYSLAGGNHNEQFF.